This T cell receptor (beta chain) is from a study of regulatory T cells in long-lasting Graves disease. Background on the study: Over 5 years of antithyroid drugs with positive TSH receptor antibodies was taken to mean persistent Graves' disease.

Researchers made TCR beta libraries by using iRepertoire HTBI primers and running Arm-PCR on CDR3 regions. Each CDR3 protein gets one entry after TCRdb re-called the multiplex PCR reads with MiXCR. The sample contains hundreds of thousands of distinct CDR3 sequences, around 20% of which appear only once. Whole-study findings and limits: Relative to new patients (around 1,000), persistent patients exhibited greater sharing of public clonotypes (about 2,700).

Noted time point: persistent/refractory GD, antithyroid drugs over 5 years with positive TRAb. After RNA was extracted from PBMCs, the TCR library was made from it. A volume of approximately 9 milliliters of peripheral blood was collected in EDTA tubes. This clonotype was picked up many times. Its antigen is unidentified. The sequence derives from a female donor with Graves disease. This sample comprised peripheral blood mononuclear cells (PBMCs), obtained when the disease was refractory, from a patient treated with antithyroid drugs.

The CDR3 loop is CASSSGLAGAKETQYF. CDR3 nucleotide sequence: TGTGCCAGCAGCTCTGGACTAGCGGGAGCTAAAGAGACCCAGTACTTC. The chain has TRBV7-3 and TRBJ2-5; 13 nucleotides match TRBD2. Trimming removed 4 bases from V and 3 bases from J; junction bases left unmatched: 5. The CDR3 covers 16 residues. Germline-derived CDR1 and CDR2 are SGHTA and FQGTGA.